This T cell receptor (beta chain) was identified during a study of cytomegalovirus exposure and HLA in healthy donors. Study-wide points: A reported reduction in N-insertions relative to the roughly 710-donor mean was seen in an Asian-associated ancestry cluster in a later analysis. Accurate prediction of HLA-A and HLA-B alleles (for most subjects) was reportedly achieved from TCR beta sequences.

The PCR made use of 60 Vbeta and 13 Jbeta primers. TCRdb's table, derived via immunoSEQ multiplex PCR, lists solely in-frame clones and lacks some. The data show 85,000 to 100,000 clones, about 80% seen once. Donors in the study were healthy people who gave bone marrow. Germline CDR1 SGHRS, CDR2 YFSETQ. The ends lost 0 bases at V and 1 base at J; junction bases unmatched: 7. This CDR3 contains 17 residues. Notes on this clone: The antigen is not known.

The sample consisted of PBMCs. The gene calls are TRBV5-1 and TRBJ1-1; TRBD1 matches 9 bases. This receptor was obtained from a female donor in good health and CMV-seropositive. CDR3 protein: CASSLEGQGLWNTEAFF. CDR3 DNA: TGCGCCAGCAGCTTGGAAGGACAGGGGTTATGGAACACTGAAGCTTTCTTT.